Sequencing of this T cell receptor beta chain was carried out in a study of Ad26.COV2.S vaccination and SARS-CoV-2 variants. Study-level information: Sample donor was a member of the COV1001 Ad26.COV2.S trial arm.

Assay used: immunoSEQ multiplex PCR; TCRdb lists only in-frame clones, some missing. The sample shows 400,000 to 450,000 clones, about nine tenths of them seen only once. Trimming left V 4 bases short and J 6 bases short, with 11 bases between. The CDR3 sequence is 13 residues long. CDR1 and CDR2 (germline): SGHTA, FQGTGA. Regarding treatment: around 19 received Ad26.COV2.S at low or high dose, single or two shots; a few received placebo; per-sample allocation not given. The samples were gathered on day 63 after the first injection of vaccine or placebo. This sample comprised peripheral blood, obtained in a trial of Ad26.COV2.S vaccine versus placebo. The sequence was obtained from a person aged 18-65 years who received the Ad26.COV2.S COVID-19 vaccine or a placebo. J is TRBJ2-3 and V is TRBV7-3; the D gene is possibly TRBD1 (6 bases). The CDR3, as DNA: TGTGCCAGCAGCTCCCCAGGGGTGGATACGCAGTATTTT. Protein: CASSSPGVDTQYF. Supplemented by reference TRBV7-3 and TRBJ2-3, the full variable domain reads GAGVSQTPSNKVTEKGKYVELRCDPISGHTALYWYRQSLGQGPEFLIYFQGTGAADDSGLPNDRFFAVRPEGSVSTLKIQRTERGDSAVYLCASSSPGVDTQYFGPGTRLTVL.